A selection of T cell receptor beta chains follows, all from one sample in a study of blood T cells in healthy people across ages. From the 5' RACE reads, TCRdb called clonotypes with MiXCR, one entry per CDR3 protein. The table records some 1.8 million distinct CDR3 sequences, about 39% of them present only once. The sequenced sample consisted of blood. These receptors were obtained from a human donor in good health. Both conserved end residues are part of each CDR3. D genes are given only for firm matches. Where a row states a size, it is once, few, many or the class of an expanded clone; other rows omit it.

TRBV7-2	-	-	TRBJ2-7	CASSPSWSSYEQYF	TGTGCCAGCAGCCCATCGTGGAGCTCCTACGAGCAGTACTTC
TRBV18	few	-	TRBJ2-1	CASSPPGIGQSNNEQFF	TGTGCCAGCTCACCACCTGGGATCGGCCAATCAAACAATGAGCAGTTCTTC
TRBV2	-	TRBD1	TRBJ2-5	CASSADRGREETQYF	TGTGCCAGCAGCGCAGACAGGGGGCGGGAGGAGACCCAGTACTTC
TRBV7-6	-	-	TRBJ2-1	CASSSGRLYNEQFF	TGTGCCAGCAGCTCGGGACGACTATACAATGAGCAGTTCTTC
TRBV4-3	-	-	TRBJ1-1	CASSQGHSTEAFF	TGCGCCAGCAGCCAAGGTCATTCCACTGAAGCTTTCTTT
TRBV29-1	-	-	TRBJ2-2	CSVATQGIGELFF	TGCAGCGTCGCGACTCAGGGTATCGGGGAGCTGTTTTTT
TRBV9	-	TRBD1	TRBJ2-5	CASSARRGTGREETQYF	TGTGCCAGCAGCGCCCGAAGAGGGACAGGCAGGGAAGAGACCCAGTACTTC
TRBV15	many	-	TRBJ1-2	CATSRSNRDGYTF	TGTGCCACCAGCAGAAGTAACAGGGATGGCTACACCTTC
TRBV6-2/TRBV6-3	-	TRBD1	TRBJ2-5	CASRYRGRETQYF	TGTGCCAGCAGATACAGGGGGAGAGAGACCCAGTACTTC
TRBV28	-	TRBD1	TRBJ2-1	CASSLPGGTGVSGEQFF	TGTGCCAGCAGCTTACCCGGGGGGACAGGGGTGAGTGGTGAGCAGTTCTTC
TRBV4-3	-	-	TRBJ1-1	CASSRSSTGLGKGAFF	TGCGCCAGCAGCCGATCCTCTACAGGGTTGGGAAAGGGAGCTTTCTTT
TRBV24-1	few	-	TRBJ2-1	CATSDLQGPGEFF	TGTGCCACCAGTGACCTACAGGGTCCCGGGGAGTTCTTC
TRBV6-6	-	TRBD1	TRBJ2-7	CASSMPGQGKYEQYF	TGTGCCAGCAGCATGCCGGGACAGGGGAAATACGAGCAGTACTTC
TRBV4-1	few	-	TRBJ2-7	CASSQETRGGYEQYF	TGCGCCAGCAGCCAAGAGACCCGAGGCGGGTACGAGCAGTACTTC
TRBV12-3/TRBV12-4	-	-	TRBJ1-2	CASSPGRAYGYTF	TGTGCCAGCAGCCCTGGCAGGGCATATGGCTACACCTTC
TRBV20-1	-	-	TRBJ2-1	CSARRAESSYNEQFF	TGCAGTGCCAGAAGGGCGGAGAGCTCCTACAATGAGCAGTTCTTC
TRBV7-9	-	-	TRBJ2-4	CASSPKARSLEHIQYF	TGTGCCAGCAGCCCGAAAGCCCGTTCCCTGGAGCACATTCAGTACTTC
TRBV7-2	-	TRBD1	TRBJ2-5	CASRLATGGLGTQYF	TGTGCCAGCCGCTTAGCGACAGGGGGCCTAGGGACCCAGTACTTC
TRBV7-2	-	-	TRBJ1-5	CASSPAGGPPQHF	TGTGCCAGCAGCCCCGCCGGGGGTCCTCCCCAGCATTTT
TRBV7-2	-	-	TRBJ1-1	CASSAWRTANTEAFF	TGTGCCAGCAGCGCATGGAGGACAGCGAACACTGAAGCTTTCTTT
TRBV20-1	-	TRBD1	TRBJ1-5	CSAEGQNSNQPQHF	TGCAGTGCTGAGGGACAGAATAGCAATCAGCCCCAGCATTTT
TRBV20-1	-	TRBD1	TRBJ1-2	CSAAIQGASYGYTF	TGCAGTGCTGCAATACAGGGGGCTTCCTATGGCTACACCTTC
TRBV29-1	-	-	TRBJ1-1	CSVHGEGDTEAFF	TGCAGCGTTCATGGGGAAGGAGACACTGAAGCTTTCTTT
TRBV28	few	TRBD1	TRBJ2-1	CASSFLAGTDYNEQFF	TGTGCCAGCAGTTTTCTCGCCGGGACAGACTACAATGAGCAGTTCTTC
TRBV27	-	-	TRBJ1-1	CASRTPGGVGLEAFF	TGTGCCAGCAGGACACCGGGTGGGGTCGGCCTAGAAGCTTTCTTT
TRBV7-2	few	TRBD1	TRBJ1-2	CASSLLLPGTGAVNYGYTF	TGTGCCAGCAGCTTATTGCTGCCTGGGACAGGGGCTGTTAACTATGGCTACACCTTC
TRBV6-2/TRBV6-3	few	-	TRBJ2-1	CASSYTLGCEQFF	TGTGCCAGCAGTTACACCCTTGGGTGTGAGCAGTTCTTC
TRBV2	-	-	TRBJ2-3	CASSEVPVDTQYF	TGTGCCAGCAGTGAAGTGCCAGTAGATACGCAGTATTTT
TRBV4-3	-	TRBD1	TRBJ2-1	CASSQASSGQGTINEQFF	TGCGCCAGCAGCCAAGCTAGCTCTGGACAGGGAACGATCAATGAGCAGTTCTTC
TRBV9	-	-	TRBJ2-3	CASSIGNTDTQYF	TGTGCCAGCAGCATCGGGAATACAGATACGCAGTATTTT
TRBV6-6	-	TRBD1	TRBJ1-5	CASSYGGQGARPQHF	TGTGCCAGCAGTTACGGGGGACAGGGGGCGAGGCCCCAGCATTTT
TRBV20-1	-	TRBD1	TRBJ2-3	CSARSPTGVTDTQYF	TGCAGTGCTAGATCACCGACAGGGGTTACAGATACGCAGTATTTT
TRBV7-2	few	-	TRBJ2-6	CASSLEGVAPSGANVLTF	TGTGCCAGCAGCTTAGAAGGGGTCGCCCCCTCTGGGGCCAACGTCCTGACTTTC
TRBV20-1	-	-	TRBJ2-2	CSAPGLVGTGERFF	TGCAGTGCCCCTGGCTTAGTTGGCACCGGGGAGCGGTTTTTT
TRBV15	few	-	TRBJ2-7	CATSLGTLSYEQYF	TGTGCCACCAGCCTAGGCACACTCTCCTACGAGCAGTACTTC
TRBV3-1	-	TRBD2	TRBJ2-1	CASSRPIGAGGIPPYNEQFF	TGTGCCAGCAGCCGGCCTATTGGAGCGGGGGGGATTCCCCCGTACAATGAGCAGTTCTTC
TRBV29-1	-	-	TRBJ2-1	CSVKPTSGYNEQFF	TGCAGCGTAAAACCGACTTCAGGGTACAATGAGCAGTTCTTC
TRBV12-3/TRBV12-4	-	TRBD1	TRBJ2-1	CASIPRDRVHEQFF	TGTGCCAGCATTCCCCGGGACAGGGTCCATGAGCAGTTCTTC
TRBV25-1	-	-	TRBJ2-5	CASSEVAETQYF	TGTGCCAGCAGTGAGGTAGCAGAGACCCAGTACTTC
TRBV10-3	-	-	TRBJ2-3	CAIRGGEAAEGDTQYF	TGTGCCATCAGGGGAGGAGAGGCCGCAGAGGGAGATACGCAGTATTTT
TRBV4-3	-	TRBD1	TRBJ2-2	CASSPQGAYNTGELFF	TGCGCCAGCAGTCCGCAGGGGGCATACAACACCGGGGAGCTGTTTTTT
TRBV3-1	-	TRBD1	TRBJ1-2	CASSQGTGPANYGYTF	TGTGCCAGCAGCCAAGGGACAGGGCCAGCTAACTATGGCTACACCTTC